This TCR beta chain emerged from a study of control samples from healthy donors and cancer patients. This table comes from immunoSEQ multiplex PCR, and its TCRdb copy is limited to in-frame clones, with some not included. The table lists more than 60,000 clones, 90% of them singletons, with about 6.5% in the top ten. CDR1 is SNHLY, CDR2 FYNNEI, per germline. With 4 bases removed from V and 4 bases from J, the gap between germline ends came to 14 bases. The CDR3 contains 15 residues. The clonotype was recovered from a man aged 60-69 years with colorectal cancer. The chain couples TRBV2 to TRBJ1-5; a weak D match, TRBD1 (5 bases). The sample consisted of PBMCs. This chain's CDR3 is CASSAGSGLNQPQHF. The CDR3 bases are TGTGCCAGCAGTGCCGGTTCAGGGTTGAATCAGCCCCAGCATTTT.